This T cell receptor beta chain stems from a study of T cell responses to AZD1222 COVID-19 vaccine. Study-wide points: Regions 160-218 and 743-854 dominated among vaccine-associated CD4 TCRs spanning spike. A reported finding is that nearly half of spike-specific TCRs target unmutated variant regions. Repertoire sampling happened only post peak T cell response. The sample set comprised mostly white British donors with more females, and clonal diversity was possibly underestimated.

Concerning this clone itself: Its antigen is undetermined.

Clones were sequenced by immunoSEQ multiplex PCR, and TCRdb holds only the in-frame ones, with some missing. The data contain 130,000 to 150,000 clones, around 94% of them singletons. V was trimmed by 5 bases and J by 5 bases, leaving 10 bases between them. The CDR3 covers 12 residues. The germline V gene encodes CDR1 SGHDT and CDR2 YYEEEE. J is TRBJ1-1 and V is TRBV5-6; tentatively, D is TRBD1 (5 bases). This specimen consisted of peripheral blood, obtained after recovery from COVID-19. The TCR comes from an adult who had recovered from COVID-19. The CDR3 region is CASRRDGTEAFF. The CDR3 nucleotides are TGTGCCAGCAGACGGGACGGGACTGAAGCTTTCTTT.